A single sample is the source of the 21 T cell receptor beta chains below, sequenced in a study of T-cell reconstitution after alpha-beta-depleted transplantation in children. TCRbeta library construction was performed incorporating unique molecular identifiers. TCRdb redid the calling of the PCR reads with MiXCR, one entry per CDR3 protein. The sample yields about 500,000 distinct CDR3 sequences, over 10% seen once. Material: PBMCs, mostly from graft donor cells, obtained 180 days after TCRalphabeta/CD19-depleted stem cell transplant. The source of these receptors is a female patient under 10 years old who had a stem cell transplant for aplastic anemia, so the T cells may come from the graft donor.

This clonotype was counted a few times. This chain joins TRBV5-1 and TRBJ2-3; perhaps TRBD1 as D (7 bases). The ends were cut back, 0 bases at V and 4 bases at J, with 12 bases in the middle. Looked up from germline, CDR1 is SGHRS and CDR2 is YFSETQ. The CDR3 loop spans 15 amino acids. The CDR3 sequence: CASSLETGRPDTQYF. The CDR3 DNA reads TGCGCCAGCAGCTTGGAGACAGGGAGGCCAGATACGCAGTATTTT.

Ten or more counts support this clonotype. The J gene is TRBJ2-6, the V gene TRBV12-3 or TRBV12-4; a possible D gene is TRBD2 (6 bases). The CDR3 loop spans 17 amino acids. V was pared by 7 bases and J by 4 bases, with 20 bases between. CDR3 protein: CASTPGRGIRGANVLTF. CDR3 DNA: TGTGCCAGCACCCCGGGACGGGGGATACGAGGGGCCAACGTCCTGACTTTC.

This clonotype has a handful of counts. This sequence joins TRBV6-1 and TRBJ1-1, with D possibly being TRBD1 (5 bases). This CDR3 has 14 amino acids. Germline V gene sequence: CDR1 MNHNS, CDR2 SASEGT. V was pared by 5 bases and J by 1 base, with 11 bases between. For the CDR3, the DNA is TGTGCCAGCAGTCCCGACGGGGGGAACACTGAAGCTTTCTTT. Amino acid sequence: CASSPDGGNTEAFF.

J is TRBJ2-5 and V is TRBV7-2, with 8 bases identical to TRBD2. Germline V gene data show CDR1 as SGHTA and CDR2 as FQGNSA. With 3 bases clipped from V and 2 bases from J, the junction kept 8 bases outside the gene matches. The CDR3 has 16 amino acids. Here the CDR3 DNA reads TGTGCCAGCAGCTTGACTAGCGTCAACGCTCAAGAGACCCAGTACTTC. This codes for CASSLTSVNAQETQYF. Based on the CDR3 plus reference TRBV7-2 and TRBJ2-5, the full variable domain is GAGVSQSPSNKVTEKGKDVELRCDPISGHTALYWYRQSLGQGLEFLIYFQGNSAPDKSGLPSDRFSAERTGGSVSTLTIQRTQQEDSAVYLCASSLTSVNAQETQYFGPGTRLLVL.

This clonotype occurred once. Mismatch with germline at one junction end may stem from a read error. V and J are TRBV13 and TRBJ1-3, with D uncertain. Germline V CDR1 and CDR2: PRHDT, FYEKMQ (reference sequence). This CDR3 region has 15 residues. Here the CDR3 DNA reads TGTGGCAGCAGTCATTCCGGGGTACCTGGAAACACCATATATTTT. Encoded protein: CGSSHSGVPGNTIYF.

This clonotype was counted a few times. The genes are TRBV12-3 or TRBV12-4 and TRBJ2-5; 7 bases line up with TRBD2. This CDR3 is built from 19 residues. V gave up 5 bases and J gave up 2 bases; unmatched junction bases: 20. The CDR3 DNA is TGTGCCAGCAGTCACATACCGAGGGACTACCACTTTTCTCAAGAGACCCAGTACTTC. It yields the protein CASSHIPRDYHFSQETQYF.

This clonotype was detected many times. The V call is TRBV29-1, the J call TRBJ1-1; no clear D gene. Germline CDR1 is SQVTM and CDR2 is ANQGSEA. V lost 6 bases and J 4 bases, leaving 12 bases between the germline ends. The length of the CDR3 is 12 residues. The CDR3 nucleotides are TGCAGCGTCCAACAGCGATCCACTGAAGCTTTCTTT. Protein: CSVQQRSTEAFF.

The chain combines TRBV20-1 with TRBJ1-1, with TRBD1 as a possible D gene (6 bases). Germline V gene sequence: CDR1 DFQATT, CDR2 SNEGSKA (reference sequence). V lost 6 bases to trimming and J lost 0 bases, with 11 bases between them. The CDR3 length is 13 residues. DNA of the CDR3: TGCAGTGCGCTGGGACATTTGAACACTGAAGCTTTCTTT. This gives the protein CSALGHLNTEAFF.

This clonotype was counted a few times. The rearrangement links TRBV4-3 to TRBJ2-7; 7 nucleotides align to TRBD1. CDR1 and CDR2 (germline): LGHNA, YSLEER. The CDR3 sequence is 15 residues long. V was pared by 1 base and J by 6 bases, with 9 bases of the junction left unmatched. CDR3 protein: CASSQVNRGRGEQYF. The CDR3 nucleotides are TGCGCCAGCAGCCAAGTAAACAGGGGACGGGGCGAGCAGTACTTC.

Remarks on this clonotype: A much more abundant neighbour one base away suggests this may be a read error. The chain employs TRBV3-1 and TRBJ2-4; 9 bases line up with TRBD2. Germline V CDR1 and CDR2: LGHDT, YNNKEL (reference sequence). The CDR3 is 18 residues long. The CDR3 here is CASCQVSTSGLAKNIQYF. The CDR3 DNA sequence: TGTGCCAGCTGCCAAGTGAGCACTAGCGGGCTAGCCAAAAACATTCAGTACTTC.

This sequence joins TRBV29-1 and TRBJ1-2, with a tentative D call TRBD1 (6 bases). CDR3 length: 14 residues. Germline-derived CDR1 and CDR2 are SQVTM and ANQGSEA. V lost 0 bases and J lost 5, with 13 bases in between. CDR3 sequence: CSVEDRGGPYGYTF. CDR3 nucleotides: TGCAGCGTTGAAGATCGGGGGGGGCCATATGGCTACACCTTC.

V and J are TRBV7-2 and TRBJ2-5, with D perhaps matching TRBD2 (7 bases). CDR1 and CDR2 (germline): SGHTA, FQGNSA. This CDR3 spans 14 amino acids. V was pared by 3 bases and J by 5 bases, with 13 bases between. The CDR3 bases are TGTGCCAGCAGCTTGGGGGGGGGCAGGGAGACCCAGTACTTC. It yields the protein CASSLGGGRETQYF.

The gene calls are TRBV28 and TRBJ1-1; D is possibly TRBD1 (5 bases). This CDR3 spans 14 amino acids. CDR1 MDHEN and CDR2 SYDVKM come from the germline V gene. V lost 10 bases to trimming and J lost 5 bases, with 20 bases between them. CDR3 residues: CATFSGRGVTEAFF. CDR3 coding DNA: TGTGCCACCTTCTCGGGACGAGGAGTTACTGAAGCTTTCTTT.

The chain has TRBV7-9 and TRBJ1-2; D remains unclear. Germline lookup yields CDR1 SEHNR and CDR2 FQNEAQ (reference sequence). The V end lost 0 bases, the J end lost 4 bases, and 9 bases lay between the germline ends. The CDR3 sequence is 14 residues long. CDR3 in amino acids: CASSLAGSVYGYTF. The DNA of the CDR3 is TGTGCCAGCAGCTTAGCCGGCTCAGTCTATGGCTACACCTTC. Variable domain in full (rest from reference TRBV7-9 and TRBJ1-2): DTGVSQNPRHKITKRGQNVTFRCDPISEHNRLYWYRQTLGQGPEFLTYFQNEAQLEKSRLLSDRFSAERPKGSFSTLEIQRTEQGDSAMYLCASSLAGSVYGYTFGSGTRLTVV.

This clonotype was picked up a small number of times. The chain combines TRBV6-5 with TRBJ2-3; D is possibly TRBD2 (6 bases). V dropped 6 bases and J dropped 12 bases, with 16 bases sitting between them. This CDR3 has 12 amino acids. Germline CDR1 is MNHEY and CDR2 is SVGAGI. CDR3 region: CASSPMPGLQYF. The CDR3 DNA sequence: TGTGCCAGCAGCCCGATGCCGGGACTCCAGTATTTT.

This clonotype was detected ten times or more. The chain combines TRBV5-4 with TRBJ2-1; no firm D call. The CDR3 runs 15 residues. V shed 3 bases and J shed 3 bases, with 13 bases lying between them. From germline, CDR1 is SGHNT and CDR2 YYREEE (reference sequence). The CDR3 DNA reads as TGTGCCAGCAGCTATGGTGCCCTCGGCTACAATGAGCAGTTCTTC. It specifies CASSYGALGYNEQFF.

The rearrangement joins TRBV20-1 to TRBJ1-1; D is unresolved. CDR3 size: 13 residues. Germline CDR1 DFQATT, CDR2 SNEGSKA (reference sequence). V shed 3 bases and J shed 0 bases, with 8 bases lying between them. Here the CDR3 reads CSASKQMNTEAFF. Written as DNA, the CDR3 is TGCAGTGCTAGTAAACAGATGAACACTGAAGCTTTCTTT.

This clonotype has only a few counts. The chain employs TRBV29-1 and TRBJ2-7; D perhaps matches TRBD2 (6 bases). V was cut by 3 bases and J by 3 bases, with 15 bases left in between. Germline CDR1 SQVTM, CDR2 ANQGSEA. This CDR3 spans 14 amino acids. The CDR3 coding sequence is TGCAGCGTTGATCGGGCGGGAATGGGCTACGAGCAGTACTTC. It codes for CSVDRAGMGYEQYF.

The chain joins TRBV7-9 to TRBJ1-5; TRBD1 is a possible D gene (6 bases). Germline CDR1 reads SEHNR; CDR2 reads FQNEAQ (reference sequence). V lost 1 base, J lost 5 bases, and 15 bases lay in between. The CDR3 is made up of 16 amino acids. The CDR3 is CASSLGTAGFYQPQHF. The CDR3 DNA is TGTGCCAGCAGCTTAGGGACAGCAGGTTTTTATCAGCCCCAGCATTTT.

The chain's CDR3 is CASNPGRGLGYTF. The CDR3 coding sequence is TGTGCCAGCAACCCCGGCCGGGGACTTGGCTACACCTTC. This rearrangement joins TRBV12-3 or TRBV12-4 to TRBJ1-2; TRBD1 might be the D (5 bases). The CDR3 contains 13 residues. V was cut by 7 bases and J by 7 bases, with 16 bases left in between.

CDR3: CAISEGTGSSYEQYV. CDR3 sequence (DNA): TGTGCCATCAGTGAAGGGACAGGGAGCTCCTACGAGCAGTACGTC. V usage is TRBV10-3 and J usage is TRBJ2-7, with 9 positions matching TRBD1. This CDR3 is 15 amino acids long. J lost 0 bases, V lost 3 bases, and 3 bases had no gene match. The germline gives CDR1 ENHRY, CDR2 SYGVKD.